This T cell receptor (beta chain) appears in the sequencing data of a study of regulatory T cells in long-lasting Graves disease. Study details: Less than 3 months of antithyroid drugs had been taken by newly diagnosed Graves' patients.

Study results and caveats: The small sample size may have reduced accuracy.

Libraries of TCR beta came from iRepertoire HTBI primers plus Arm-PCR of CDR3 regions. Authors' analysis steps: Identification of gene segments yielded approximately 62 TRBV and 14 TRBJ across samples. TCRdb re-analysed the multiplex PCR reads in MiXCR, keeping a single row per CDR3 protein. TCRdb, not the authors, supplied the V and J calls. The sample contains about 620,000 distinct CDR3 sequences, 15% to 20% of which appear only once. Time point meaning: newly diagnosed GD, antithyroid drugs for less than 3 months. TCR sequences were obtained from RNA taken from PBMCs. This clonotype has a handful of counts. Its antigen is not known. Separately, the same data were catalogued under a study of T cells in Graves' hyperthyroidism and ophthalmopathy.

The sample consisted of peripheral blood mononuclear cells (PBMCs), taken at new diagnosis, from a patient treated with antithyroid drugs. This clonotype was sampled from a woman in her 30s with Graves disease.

CDR3 in amino acids: CASSLDGSSTGGYTF. The CDR3 nucleotides read TGCGCCAGCAGCTTGGACGGCAGCTCCACGGGTGGCTACACCTTC. This chain links TRBV5-1 with TRBJ1-2; D gene unclear. Trimming pared 0 bases from V and 7 bases from J, leaving 16 bases between. The CDR3 loop spans 15 amino acids. Looked up from germline, CDR1 is SGHRS and CDR2 is YFSETQ.